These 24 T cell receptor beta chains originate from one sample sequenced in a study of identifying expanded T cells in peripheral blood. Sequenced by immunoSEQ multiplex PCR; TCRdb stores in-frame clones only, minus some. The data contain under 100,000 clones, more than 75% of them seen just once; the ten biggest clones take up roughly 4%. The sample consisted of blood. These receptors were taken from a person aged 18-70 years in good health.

The CDR3 region is CASSYTGVSETQYF. As DNA, the CDR3 is TGTGCCAGCAGCTATACAGGGGTTTCGGAGACCCAGTACTTC. V is TRBV7-8 and J is TRBJ2-5; 7 bases are shared with TRBD1. This CDR3 has 14 amino acids. The junction had 7 bases not matched to a gene; V was cut back by 4 bases and J by 5 bases. Germline V gene lookup returns CDR1 SGHVS and CDR2 FQNEAQ.

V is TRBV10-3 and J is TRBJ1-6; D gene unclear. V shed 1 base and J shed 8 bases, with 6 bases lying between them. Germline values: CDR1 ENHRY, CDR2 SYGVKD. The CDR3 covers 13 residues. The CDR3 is CAISEFNYSPLHF. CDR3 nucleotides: TGTGCCATCAGTGAGTTTAATTATTCACCCCTCCACTTT.

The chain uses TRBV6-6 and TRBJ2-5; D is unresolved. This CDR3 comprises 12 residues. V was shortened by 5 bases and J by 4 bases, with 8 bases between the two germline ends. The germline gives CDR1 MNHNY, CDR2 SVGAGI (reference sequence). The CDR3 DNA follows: TGTGCCAGCAGTCGACGCGTAGAGACCCAGTACTTC. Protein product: CASSRRVETQYF.

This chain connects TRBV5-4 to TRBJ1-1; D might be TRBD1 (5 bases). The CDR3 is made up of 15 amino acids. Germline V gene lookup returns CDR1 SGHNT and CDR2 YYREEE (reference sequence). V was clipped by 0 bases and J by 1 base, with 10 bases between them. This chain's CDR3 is CASSLAGVRNTEAFF. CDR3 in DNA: TGTGCCAGCAGCTTGGCGGGGGTTCGGAACACTGAAGCTTTCTTT.

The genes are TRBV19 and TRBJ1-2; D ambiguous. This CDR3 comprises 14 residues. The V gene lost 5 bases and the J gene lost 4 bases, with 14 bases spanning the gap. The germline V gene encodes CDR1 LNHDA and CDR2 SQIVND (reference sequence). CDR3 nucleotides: TGTGCCAGTAGTCTAACCGACTGGACCTATGGCTACACCTTC. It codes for CASSLTDWTYGYTF.

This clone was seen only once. The CDR3 spells CASSLARGQRSLGTEAFF. CDR3 DNA: TGTGCCAGCAGCTTGGCCAGGGGACAGCGTTCCCTAGGGACTGAAGCTTTCTTT. V is TRBV5-6 and J is TRBJ1-1; 7 bases agree with TRBD1. CDR1 and CDR2 from the germline V gene are SGHDT and YYEEEE. This CDR3 spans 18 amino acids. V trimming: 0 bases; J trimming: 5 bases; junction bases outside the gene matches: 16.

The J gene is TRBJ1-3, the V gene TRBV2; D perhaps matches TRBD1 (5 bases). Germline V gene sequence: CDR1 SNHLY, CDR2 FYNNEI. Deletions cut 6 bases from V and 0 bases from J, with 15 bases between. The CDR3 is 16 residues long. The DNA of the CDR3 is TGTGCCAGCAGCAGGGTCCGGCGACACTCTGGAAACACCATATATTTT. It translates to CASSRVRRHSGNTIYF.

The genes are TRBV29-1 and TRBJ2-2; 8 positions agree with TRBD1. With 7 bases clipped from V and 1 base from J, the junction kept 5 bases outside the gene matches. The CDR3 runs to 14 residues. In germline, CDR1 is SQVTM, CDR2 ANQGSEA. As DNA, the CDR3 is TGCAGCGCCAAGACAGGGGTGAACACCGGGGAGCTGTTTTTT. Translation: CSAKTGVNTGELFF.

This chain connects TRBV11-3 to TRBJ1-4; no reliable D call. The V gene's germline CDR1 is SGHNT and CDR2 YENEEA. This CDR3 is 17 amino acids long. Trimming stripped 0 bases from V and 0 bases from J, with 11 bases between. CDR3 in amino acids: CASSLDERTSTNEKLFF. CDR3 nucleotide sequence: TGTGCCAGCAGCTTAGATGAGCGCACTTCAACTAATGAAAAACTGTTTTTT.

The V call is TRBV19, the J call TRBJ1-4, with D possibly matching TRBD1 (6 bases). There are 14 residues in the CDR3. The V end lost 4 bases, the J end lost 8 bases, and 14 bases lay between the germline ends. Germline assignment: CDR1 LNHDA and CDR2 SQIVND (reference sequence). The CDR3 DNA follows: TGTGCCAGTAGTAAAGGACAGTTCGGGGAAAAACTGTTTTTT. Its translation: CASSKGQFGEKLFF.

The CDR3 DNA follows: TGTGCCAGTAGTCAACAGGGAAGGGGGTACGAGCAGTACTTC. Translated, it gives CASSQQGRGYEQYF. The rearrangement uses TRBV19 and TRBJ2-7; D might be TRBD1 (6 bases). The germline V and J ends were trimmed by 5 bases and 4 bases, with 15 bases remaining between them. Per the germline V gene, CDR1 is LNHDA and CDR2 is SQIVND (reference sequence). The CDR3 totals 14 residues.

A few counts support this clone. The CDR3 DNA reads TGTGCCAGTAGTTCAACGTGGGGACAGTACTATGGCTACACCTTC. It translates to CASSSTWGQYYGYTF. The rearrangement links TRBV19 to TRBJ1-2; 7 nucleotides agree with TRBD1. Germline CDR1 and CDR2: LNHDA and SQIVND (reference sequence). The CDR3 spans 15 residues. V dropped 5 bases and J dropped 3; count of bases not matched to a gene: 9.

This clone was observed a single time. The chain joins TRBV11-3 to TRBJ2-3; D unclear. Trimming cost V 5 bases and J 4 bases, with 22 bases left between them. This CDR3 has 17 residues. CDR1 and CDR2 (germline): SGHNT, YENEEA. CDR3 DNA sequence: TGTGCCAGCAGCGCGCGACAAGCACAGTCCGGCGCAGATACGCAGTATTTT. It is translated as CASSARQAQSGADTQYF.

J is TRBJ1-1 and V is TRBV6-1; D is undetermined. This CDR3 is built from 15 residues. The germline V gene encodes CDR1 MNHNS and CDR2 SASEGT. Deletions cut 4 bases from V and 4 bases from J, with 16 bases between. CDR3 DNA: TGTGCCAGCAGTGTGTCCGTCAGCCCCGGCACTGAAGCTTTCTTT. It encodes CASSVSVSPGTEAFF.

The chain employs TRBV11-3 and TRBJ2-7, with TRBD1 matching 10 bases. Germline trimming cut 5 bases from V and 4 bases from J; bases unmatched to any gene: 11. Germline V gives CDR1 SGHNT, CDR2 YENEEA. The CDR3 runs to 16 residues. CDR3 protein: CASSLEKTGGGYEQYF. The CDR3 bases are TGTGCCAGCAGCCTCGAAAAGACAGGGGGCGGGTACGAGCAGTACTTC.

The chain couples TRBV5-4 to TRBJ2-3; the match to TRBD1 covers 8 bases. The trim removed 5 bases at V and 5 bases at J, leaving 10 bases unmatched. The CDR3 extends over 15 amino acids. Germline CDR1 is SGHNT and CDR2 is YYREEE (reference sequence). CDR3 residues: CASSRSRGQGDTQYF. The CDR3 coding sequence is TGTGCCAGCAGTCGAAGCAGGGGGCAGGGAGATACGCAGTATTTT.

The CDR3 reads CAWSQQGPTEAFF. CDR3 sequence (DNA): TGTGCCTGGAGTCAACAGGGTCCTACTGAAGCTTTCTTT. The V and J genes are TRBV30 and TRBJ1-1; a possible D gene is TRBD1 (6 bases). Looked up from germline, CDR1 is GTSNPN and CDR2 is SVGIG (reference sequence). The CDR3 loop spans 13 amino acids. The germline V and J ends were trimmed by 2 bases and 5 bases, with 12 bases remaining between them.

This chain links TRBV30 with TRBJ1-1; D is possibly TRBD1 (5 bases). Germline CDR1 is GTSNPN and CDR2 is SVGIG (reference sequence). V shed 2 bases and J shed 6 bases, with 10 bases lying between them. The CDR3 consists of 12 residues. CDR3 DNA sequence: TGTGCCTGGAGTCCTCTGGGGGCTGAAGCTTTCTTT. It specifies CAWSPLGAEAFF. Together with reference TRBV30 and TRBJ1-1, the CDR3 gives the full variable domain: SQTIHQWPATLVQPVGSPLSLECTVEGTSNPNLYWYRQAAGRGLQLLFYSVGIGQISSEVPQNLSASRPQDRQFILSSKKLLLSDSGFYLCAWSPLGAEAFFGQGTRLTVV.

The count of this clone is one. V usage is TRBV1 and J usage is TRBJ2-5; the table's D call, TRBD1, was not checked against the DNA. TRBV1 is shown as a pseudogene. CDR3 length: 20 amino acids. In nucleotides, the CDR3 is TGCACCAGCAGCCACCCGGGGACGGGGACATACAAAGAACCCCAAGAGACCCAGTACTTC. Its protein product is CTSSHPGTGTYKEPQETQYF.

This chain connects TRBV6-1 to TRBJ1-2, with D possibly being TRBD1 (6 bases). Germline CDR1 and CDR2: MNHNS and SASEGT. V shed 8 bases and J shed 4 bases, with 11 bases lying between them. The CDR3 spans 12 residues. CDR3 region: CASVGGTYGYTF. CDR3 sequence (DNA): TGTGCCAGCGTAGGGGGGACCTATGGCTACACCTTC.

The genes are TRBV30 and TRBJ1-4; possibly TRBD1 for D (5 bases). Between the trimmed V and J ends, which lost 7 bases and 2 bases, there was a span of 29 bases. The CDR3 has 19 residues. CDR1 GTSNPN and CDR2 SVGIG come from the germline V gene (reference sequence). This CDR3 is CASRGGGRETRHTNEKLFF. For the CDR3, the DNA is TGTGCCTCCCGAGGCGGGGGTCGGGAGACTCGGCACACTAATGAAAAACTGTTTTTT.

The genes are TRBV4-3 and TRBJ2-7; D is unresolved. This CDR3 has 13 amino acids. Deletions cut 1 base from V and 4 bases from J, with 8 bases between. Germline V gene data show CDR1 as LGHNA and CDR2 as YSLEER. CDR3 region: CASSQGLGYEQYF. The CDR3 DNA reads TGCGCCAGCAGCCAAGGGCTCGGATACGAGCAGTACTTC.

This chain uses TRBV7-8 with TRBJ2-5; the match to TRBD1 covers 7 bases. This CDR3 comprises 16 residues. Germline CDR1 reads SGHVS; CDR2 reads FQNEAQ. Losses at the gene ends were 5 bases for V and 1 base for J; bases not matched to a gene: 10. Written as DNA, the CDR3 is TGTGCCAGCAGCCAACTGACAGGGAAACTCCAAGAGACCCAGTACTTC. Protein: CASSQLTGKLQETQYF.

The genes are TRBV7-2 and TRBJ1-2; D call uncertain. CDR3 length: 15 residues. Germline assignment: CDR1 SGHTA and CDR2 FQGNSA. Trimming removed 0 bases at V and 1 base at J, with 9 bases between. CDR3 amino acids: CASSLALSVNYGYTF. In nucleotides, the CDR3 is TGTGCCAGCAGCTTAGCGCTTTCGGTTAACTATGGCTACACCTTC. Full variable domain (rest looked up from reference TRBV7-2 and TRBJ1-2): GAGVSQSPSNKVTEKGKDVELRCDPISGHTALYWYRQSLGQGLEFLIYFQGNSAPDKSGLPSDRFSAERTGGSVSTLTIQRTQQEDSAVYLCASSLALSVNYGYTFGSGTRLTVV.